These 2 T cell receptor beta chains came from one sample sequenced in a study of blood T cell repertoires in COVID-19. Clones were sequenced by immunoSEQ multiplex PCR, and TCRdb holds only the in-frame ones, with some missing. The sample comprises about 200,000 clones, over 60% of which are singletons, and less than 6% rests with the top ten. Sequences were obtained from peripheral blood. Source of these receptors: a woman in her 70s with acute or convalescent COVID-19.

This clone has a single count. CDR3 sequence: CSVDGTGRTEAFF. In DNA, the CDR3 is TGCAGCGTTGACGGGACAGGGAGGACTGAAGCTTTCTTT. This sequence joins TRBV29-1 and TRBJ1-1; TRBD1 matches at 9 bases. This CDR3 has 13 residues. CDR1 SQVTM and CDR2 ANQGSEA come from the germline V gene. V trimming: 3 bases; J trimming: 5 bases; junction bases outside the gene matches: 4.

The V and J genes are TRBV28 and TRBJ1-1, with 8 bases aligning to TRBD1. Germline V lookup: CDR1 MDHEN, CDR2 SYDVKM. The J segment lost 1 base and the V segment lost 3 bases, leaving 4 bases of the junction unmatched. The CDR3 consists of 15 residues. CDR3 DNA: TGTGCCAGCAGTTTCTCAGGGGGCGGGAACACTGAAGCTTTCTTT. Translating gives CASSFSGGGNTEAFF.